One T cell receptor beta chain is described in this entry. The antigen is unknown. This sample is drawn from a study of monozygotic twins with cystic fibrosis. The protocol was immunoSEQ multiplex PCR, while the TCRdb copy is restricted to in-frame clones and leaves out a portion. In the table there are 20,000 to 25,000 clones, 95% to 98% of which are singletons. Per the germline V gene, CDR1 is SGHAT and CDR2 is FQNNGV. V was shortened by 5 bases and J by 9 bases, with 20 bases between the two germline ends. The CDR3 contains 15 residues. Study results and limitations: Shared CDR3 numbers were not associated with age, concordance or severity. Monozygotic CF twin pairs shared significantly more nucleotide-identical clonotypes than unrelated CF individuals did. Co-twins had the most similar V usage for 13 of 16 pairs, J for 8.

The sequence came from a girl aged 5-17 years with cystic fibrosis. This chain links TRBV11-2 with TRBJ2-1; D not resolved. The sample was blood. The CDR3 region is CASSPGRARGSEQFF. The CDR3 region has the DNA TGTGCCAGCAGCCCTGGAAGGGCCCGCGGCAGTGAGCAGTTCTTC.